The clone carrying this TCR beta chain was seen only a few times. The source of the sample is a study of blood T cell repertoires in COVID-19. CDR1 and CDR2 from the germline V gene are SNHLY and FYNNEI. This CDR3 is built from 13 residues. The ends were cut back, 3 bases at V and 8 bases at J, with 13 bases in the middle. The Seattle patients joined while their infection was active and were tracked longitudinally afterward. Clones were sequenced by immunoSEQ multiplex PCR, and TCRdb holds only the in-frame ones, with some missing. The profile shows approximately 150,000 clones, 84% of them singletons.

The V call is TRBV2, the J call TRBJ1-2, with D possibly TRBD1 on 5 matching bases. The sample taken for sequencing was peripheral blood. The receptor comes from a man younger than 40 with COVID-19, enrolled during active disease. The DNA of the CDR3 is TGTGCCAGCAGTGATATAAGGGGTAGAGGCTACACCTTC. Translating it yields CASSDIRGRGYTF.